The rows below give T cell receptor beta chains drawn from one sample of a study of blood T cell repertoires in COVID-19. This table comes from immunoSEQ multiplex PCR, and its TCRdb copy is limited to in-frame clones, with some not included. This sample has about 40,000 clones, with about 88% found just once. Sequenced material: peripheral blood. Source of these receptors: a man in his forties or fifties in a cohort sampled during active COVID-19. The CDR3 runs from the conserved cysteine through the conserved F or W. A D gene is named only where the DNA matches it firmly. Rows give clone size only sometimes, using once, few, many, or a class for an expanded clone.

-,few,TRBJ2-7,TRBV5-1,TGCGCCAGCAGGATTAGCCCGACCTACGAGCAGTACTTC,CASRISPTYEQYF
TRBD1,-,TRBJ1-1,TRBV10-3,TGTGCCATCAGTAGGGACAGGGGTAAAAACACTGAAGCTTTCTTT,CAISRDRGKNTEAFF
-,-,TRBJ2-3,TRBV2,TGTGCCAGCTGGGCTAGCTGGAGCACAGATACGCAGTATTTT,CASWASWSTDTQYF
TRBD2,-,TRBJ2-3,TRBV27,TGTGCCAGCAGTTTCGAGGGGAGGGCGATAACGCAGTATTTT,CASSFEGRAITQYF
-,-,TRBJ2-7,TRBV9,TGTGCCAGCAGCGTAGATGACAGGAGGCAGCAGTACTTC,CASSVDDRRQQYF
TRBD1,-,TRBJ2-3,TRBV5-6,TGTGCCAGCAGCTCTAAAACAGGGGAGTGGGCCCCAGATACGCAGTATTTT,CASSSKTGEWAPDTQYF
TRBD2,-,TRBJ2-3,TRBV9,TGTGCCAGCAGCGTAGGGGTAGCGGGAAGCACAGATACGCAGTATTTT,CASSVGVAGSTDTQYF
-,-,TRBJ1-4,TRBV4-3,TGCGCCAGCAGCCAAGATGGTGCAGGGCGGGAAAAACTGTTTTTT,CASSQDGAGREKLFF
-,-,TRBJ1-1,TRBV13,TGTGCCAGCAGCCGCGGCGCGCCCCCTGGCACTGAAGCTTTCTTT,CASSRGAPPGTEAFF
-,-,TRBJ2-7,TRBV19,TGTGCCAGTAGTTACCGCCGCGGTGAGCAGTACTTC,CASSYRRGEQYF
-,-,TRBJ2-5,TRBV30,TGTGCCTGGAGTCCGAGGGACTCGCAGCTAGGACAGTACTTC,CAWSPRDSQLGQYF
-,-,TRBJ1-2,TRBV30,TGTGCCTGGAGTTCTGGGGGGGGCTACACCTTC,CAWSSGGGYTF
-,-,TRBJ1-2,TRBV5-1,TGCGCCAGCGCACGGGACACCCAAAGGGGAAACTATGGCTACACCTTC,CASARDTQRGNYGYTF
-,-,TRBJ1-1,TRBV9,TGTGCCAGCAGCGCCTACAGGGAAAACACTGAAGCTTTCTTT,CASSAYRENTEAFF
TRBD1,-,TRBJ2-5,TRBV7-3,TGTGCCAGCAGCTTAGGGACAGGGGGCCAAGAGACCCAGTACTTC,CASSLGTGGQETQYF
-,-,TRBJ1-2,TRBV19,TGTGCCAGTAGTATACGGGATGCTCCGGGTGGCTACACCTTC,CASSIRDAPGGYTF
TRBD2,few,TRBJ2-7,TRBV2,TGTGCCAGCAGGTACGGGGGGTGGTATGAGCAGTACTTC,CASRYGGWYEQYF
-,-,TRBJ1-1,TRBV5-4,TGTGCCAGCAGCTTAAGAGGCGGGAACACTGAAGCTTTCTTT,CASSLRGGNTEAFF
-,-,TRBJ1-6,TRBV5-6,TGTGCCAGCAGGCCAAACAGGGAAAGCTCCTATAATTCACCCCTCCACTTT,CASRPNRESSYNSPLHF
-,-,TRBJ2-1,TRBV2,TGTGCCAGCAGTGAAAGGGGCCGGTACAATGAGCAGTTCTTC,CASSERGRYNEQFF
-,-,TRBJ2-3,TRBV7-2,TGTGCCAGCAGCTTAGCGCAAGGGGTTACGCAGTATTTT,CASSLAQGVTQYF
TRBD2,-,TRBJ2-1,TRBV4-1,TGCGCCAGCAGCCATGGACTAGCGGCCAATGAGCAGTTCTTC,CASSHGLAANEQFF
TRBD2,-,TRBJ2-2,TRBV12-5,TGTGCTAGTGGTTTGCGAGCGGGGGGAGACACCGGGGAGCTGTTTTTT,CASGLRAGGDTGELFF
TRBD1,-,TRBJ1-1,TRBV7-7,TGTGCTAGCAGACCCTTCGGGACAGTAGGTGAAGCTTTCTTT,CASRPFGTVGEAFF
-,-,TRBJ1-2,TRBV25-1,TGTGCCACCTTACCCTGGGGAACAGGTGGCTACACCTTC,CATLPWGTGGYTF
-,-,TRBJ2-7,TRBV10-3,TGTGCCATCAGTTACGGGAACGAGCAGTACTTC,CAISYGNEQYF
TRBD1,-,TRBJ2-4,TRBV27,TGTGCCAGCAGTTTCCGAGCCGACAGGGTGGACATTCAGTACTTC,CASSFRADRVDIQYF
-,once,TRBJ1-2,TRBV25-1,TGTGCCAGCAGTGAATTTAGTCCCAGGGGCCCTTCTAACTATGGCTACACCTTC,CASSEFSPRGPSNYGYTF